The 30 T cell receptor beta chains given below trace back to one sample, sequenced in a study of T cells in Graves' hyperthyroidism and ophthalmopathy. Amplified TCR beta CDR3 regions derived from RNA transcripts. TCR CDR3 regions were first amplified by RT-PCR with HTBI primers. Each CDR3 protein gets one entry after TCRdb re-called the multiplex PCR reads with MiXCR. The profile covers nearly 750,000 distinct CDR3 sequences, with 35% appearing a single time and 30% to 40% taken by the ten largest. The specimen sequenced was blood. The receptors come from a woman aged 40 to 55 with Graves' hyperthyroidism.

This clonotype occurred many times. The chain carries TRBV19 and TRBJ1-1; a possible D gene is TRBD1 (5 bases). Per the germline V gene, CDR1 is LNHDA and CDR2 is SQIVND (reference sequence). The V gene lost 5 bases and the J gene lost 5 bases, with 9 bases spanning the gap. The CDR3 length is 12 residues. The CDR3 nucleotides read TGTGCCAGTAGTCCAGGGAGGACTGAAGCTTTCTTT. This sequence encodes CASSPGRTEAFF.

Concerning this clonotype itself: This may arise from a read error, as a much more abundant clone is one base away. V is TRBV20-1 and J is TRBJ2-5; a possible D gene is TRBD1 (5 bases). The ends were cut back, 2 bases at V and 1 base at J, with 11 bases in the middle. The CDR3 totals 14 residues. CDR1 is DFQATT and CDR2 is SNEGSKA in the germline V gene (reference sequence). CDR3 sequence reads: CSARRGRAQETQYF. The CDR3 region has the DNA TGCAGTGCTAGAAGAGGCAGGGCCCAAGAGACCCAGTACTTC.

This chain joins TRBV15 and TRBJ2-3, with D unclear. V lost 0 bases, J lost 1 base, and 5 bases lay in between. This CDR3 comprises 14 residues. Germline V CDR1 and CDR2: LNHNV, YYDKDF (reference sequence). CDR3: CATSRESRTDTQYF. The CDR3 bases are TGTGCCACCAGCAGAGAATCGCGCACAGATACGCAGTATTTT.

V and J are TRBV7-8 and TRBJ1-1; possibly TRBD1 for D (6 bases). The germline V and J ends were trimmed by 5 bases and 0 bases, with 16 bases remaining between them. The CDR3 has 16 amino acids. Germline CDR1 SGHVS, CDR2 FQNEAQ. The CDR3 DNA sequence: TGTGCCAGCAGCCCCCATTCCGGACAGATGAACACTGAAGCTTTCTTT. Translation: CASSPHSGQMNTEAFF.

This clonotype has only a few counts. The chain joins TRBV6-2 or TRBV6-3 to TRBJ2-5, with D tentatively TRBD2 (5 bases). Trimming pared 4 bases from V and 5 bases from J, leaving 14 bases between. Germline values: CDR1 MNHEY, CDR2 SVGEGT. There are 14 residues in the CDR3. CDR3 in amino acids: CASSFLANGETQYF. DNA for the CDR3: TGTGCCAGCAGTTTCCTAGCCAATGGGGAGACCCAGTACTTC.

This clonotype turned up a few times. The V gene is TRBV19, the J gene TRBJ1-5, with 7 nucleotides matching TRBD1. Germline V gene data show CDR1 as LNHDA and CDR2 as SQIVND (reference sequence). Unmatched junction bases numbered 12, after V lost 6 bases and J lost 4 bases. This CDR3 comprises 16 residues. The CDR3 protein is CASRTRGTALNQPQHF. For the CDR3, the DNA is TGTGCCAGTAGGACTAGAGGGACAGCACTGAATCAGCCCCAGCATTTT.

There are many counts of this clonotype. The chain is built from TRBV7-6 and TRBJ1-2, with unresolved D. The V gene's germline CDR1 is SGHVS and CDR2 FNYEAQ. The CDR3 runs 13 residues. V lost 5 bases and J lost 4, with 11 bases in between. The DNA of the CDR3 is TGTGCCAGCAGCCCTACAGAGATCTATGGCTACACCTTC. This encodes CASSPTEIYGYTF. Together with reference TRBV7-6 and TRBJ1-2, the CDR3 gives the full variable domain: GAGVSQSPRYKVTKRGQDVALRCDPISGHVSLYWYRQALGQGPEFLTYFNYEAQQDKSGLPNDRFSAERPEGSISTLTIQRTEQRDSAMYRCASSPTEIYGYTFGSGTRLTVV.

This clonotype was seen repeatedly, ten times or more. The CDR3 nucleotides are TGTGCCAGCAGGTCAACAGGGGGCGAGGGTCAGCCCCAGCATTTT. Translation: CASRSTGGEGQPQHF. The chain employs TRBV12-3 or TRBV12-4 and TRBJ1-5; 9 bases match TRBD1. V shed 6 bases, J shed 6 bases, and the junction held 9 bases outside the gene matches. The CDR3 spans 15 residues.

There are many counts of this clonotype. The chain is built from TRBV2 and TRBJ2-7; D ambiguous. V was shortened by 4 bases and J by 2 bases, with 18 bases between the two germline ends. The CDR3 totals 16 residues. Germline loops: CDR1 SNHLY, CDR2 FYNNEI. The CDR3: CASSGPQAPGPYEQYF. CDR3 bases: TGTGCCAGCAGTGGTCCCCAGGCCCCCGGACCCTACGAGCAGTACTTC. Based on the CDR3 plus reference TRBV2 and TRBJ2-7, the full variable domain is EPEVTQTPSHQVTQMGQEVILRCVPISNHLYFYWYRQILGQKVEFLVSFYNNEISEKSEIFDDQFSVERPDGSNFTLKIRSTKLEDSAMYFCASSGPQAPGPYEQYFGPGTRLTVT.

On this clonotype itself: This may arise from a read error, as a much more abundant clone is one base away. The rearrangement uses TRBV6-6 and TRBJ1-1; unclear D gene. The germline V gene has CDR1 MNHNY and CDR2 SVGAGI (reference sequence). CDR3 size: 16 residues. Between the trimmed V and J ends, which lost 6 bases and 1 base, there was a span of 18 bases. The CDR3: CASSRLTGIENTEAFF. DNA for the CDR3: TGTGCCAGCAGCCGCCTCACCGGGATAGAGAACACTGAAGCTTTCTTT.

This sequence joins TRBV7-2 and TRBJ2-7; D is uncertain. The J call is in doubt because the DNA end fits TRBJ2-1 better. This CDR3 comprises 13 residues. Germline loops: CDR1 SGHTA, CDR2 FQGNSA. CDR3 amino acids: CASSTRTINEQFF. The DNA of the CDR3 is TGTGCCAGCAGCACCCGAACGATCAATGAGCAGTTCTTC.

This clonotype was found many times. The chain employs TRBV7-2 and TRBJ2-7; D call uncertain. Germline CDR1 and CDR2: SGHTA and FQGNSA. The CDR3 spans 15 residues. Trimming took 5 bases from V and 3 from J, leaving 17 bases between them. The CDR3 loop is CASSRQHLGLYEQYF. As DNA, the CDR3 is TGTGCCAGCAGCCGTCAACATCTCGGCCTCTACGAGCAGTACTTC.

This clonotype was found many times. The rearrangement links TRBV7-9 to TRBJ1-1; D is ambiguous. The CDR3 extends over 14 amino acids. CDR1 and CDR2 (germline): SEHNR, FQNEAQ (reference sequence). V was pared by 7 bases and J by 4 bases, with 16 bases between. CDR3 sequence reads: CASTRKAVGTEAFF. CDR3 sequence (DNA): TGTGCCAGCACCAGGAAAGCGGTCGGCACTGAAGCTTTCTTT. Combining the CDR3 with reference TRBV7-9 and TRBJ1-1 gives the whole variable domain DTGVSQNPRHKITKRGQNVTFRCDPISEHNRLYWYRQTLGQGPEFLTYFQNEAQLEKSRLLSDRFSAERPKGSFSTLEIQRTEQGDSAMYLCASTRKAVGTEAFFGQGTRLTVV.

This clonotype was observed a few times. The chain couples TRBV19 to TRBJ2-7; the D is unclear. The CDR3 sequence is 14 residues long. Germline CDR1 is LNHDA and CDR2 is SQIVND (reference sequence). Trimming took 4 bases from V and 2 from J, leaving 12 bases between them. The CDR3 DNA reads as TGTGCCAGTAGTACTTCCGAGTACACCTACGAGCAGTACTTC. It encodes CASSTSEYTYEQYF.

This clonotype came up many times. This chain joins TRBV7-9 and TRBJ1-1; D might be TRBD1 (5 bases). From germline, CDR1 is SEHNR and CDR2 FQNEAQ (reference sequence). Trimming removed 5 bases from V and 5 bases from J, with 12 bases in between. The length of the CDR3 is 13 residues. CDR3 protein: CASSRPGKTEAFF. CDR3 nucleotides: TGTGCCAGCAGCCGACCAGGGAAAACTGAAGCTTTCTTT.

This clonotype was recorded many times. This chain joins TRBV7-6 and TRBJ1-5; D gene unclear. The germline gives CDR1 SGHVS, CDR2 FNYEAQ. The V end was cut by 5 bases, the J end by 6 bases, with 11 bases between. The CDR3 extends over 13 amino acids. CDR3 in DNA: TGTGCCAGCAGCCCAGGTACGGGTCAGCCCCAGCATTTT. Protein sequence: CASSPGTGQPQHF.

The chain couples TRBV7-9 to TRBJ2-2; unclear D gene. This CDR3 region has 16 residues. With 4 bases removed from V and 0 bases from J, the gap between germline ends came to 12 bases. CDR1 and CDR2 from the germline V gene are SEHNR and FQNEAQ (reference sequence). CDR3 DNA: TGTGCCAGCAGCTCTGAGATGCCCCCGAACACCGGGGAGCTGTTTTTT. It specifies CASSSEMPPNTGELFF.

The rearrangement links TRBV10-3 to TRBJ2-5; possibly TRBD2 for D (6 bases). The last part of the DNA fits TRBJ2-1 better; the J call may be wrong. Germline loops: CDR1 ENHRY, CDR2 SYGVKD. CDR3 size: 14 residues. CDR3 in DNA: TGTGCCATCAGTATCCGGGAGTTTTACAATGAGCAGTTCTTC. It translates to CAISIREFYNEQFF.

This clonotype has ten or more counts. In DNA, the CDR3 is TGCAGCGTCGGATTTACAGCTAACACCGGGGAGCTGTTTTTT. Encoded protein: CSVGFTANTGELFF. This chain joins TRBV29-1 and TRBJ2-2; D gene unclear. Germline values: CDR1 SQVTM, CDR2 ANQGSEA. V was clipped by 6 bases and J by 2 bases, with 13 bases between them. This CDR3 region has 14 residues.

The V and J genes are TRBV11-2 and TRBJ1-3; D is ambiguous. Trimming took off 5 bases at V and 4 bases at J, with 12 bases between the two ends. The CDR3 covers 14 residues. Germline assignment: CDR1 SGHAT and CDR2 FQNNGV. The CDR3 sequence: CASSPAPAGNTIYF. The CDR3 bases are TGTGCCAGCAGCCCAGCCCCCGCGGGAAACACCATATATTTT.

This clonotype appeared a few times. The chain joins TRBV7-2 to TRBJ1-3; D gene unclear. This CDR3 is built from 17 residues. Deletions cut 5 bases from V and 4 bases from J, with 21 bases between. The germline gives CDR1 SGHTA, CDR2 FQGNSA. The CDR3 DNA reads as TGTGCCAGCAGCCCCACCCGGGATAGTTGGAAGGGAAACACCATATATTTT. Protein product: CASSPTRDSWKGNTIYF.

The chain uses TRBV10-3 and TRBJ1-6; 10 bases are a match to TRBD1. The CDR3 spans 15 residues. Trimming at V came to 4 bases and at J to 9 bases, leaving 6 bases not matched to a gene. Germline V CDR1 and CDR2: ENHRY, SYGVKD. CDR3 loop: CAISAGTGDSSPLHF. The CDR3 DNA reads TGTGCCATCAGTGCCGGGACAGGGGATAGTTCACCCCTCCACTTT.

This chain joins TRBV20-1 and TRBJ1-2; no firm D call. This CDR3 contains 12 residues. The ends were cut back, 5 bases at V and 3 bases at J, with 10 bases in the middle. CDR1 DFQATT and CDR2 SNEGSKA come from the germline V gene (reference sequence). The DNA of the CDR3 is TGCAGTGCTGGACGGAGCGACTATGGCTACACCTTC. The encoded protein is CSAGRSDYGYTF.

The chain is built from TRBV7-9 and TRBJ2-7; D might be TRBD1 or TRBD2, each matching 5 bases. The CDR3 has 15 residues. V was clipped by 6 bases and J by 1 base, with 16 bases between them. The germline V gene encodes CDR1 SEHNR and CDR2 FQNEAQ (reference sequence). The CDR3 nucleotides read TGTGCCAGCAGTGGCCCCGGGACGGCTTCCTACGAGCAGTACTTC. The encoded protein is CASSGPGTASYEQYF.

The DNA of the CDR3 is TGTGCCAGCAGTGAAGATGAAAATCAGCCCCAGCATTTT. Translating it yields CASSEDENQPQHF. V is TRBV25-1 and J is TRBJ1-5, with D hard to call. Germline values: CDR1 MGHDK, CDR2 SYGVNS. The germline V and J ends were trimmed by 2 bases and 4 bases, with 6 bases remaining between them. The CDR3 has 13 amino acids.

This clonotype occurred a few times. The V and J genes are TRBV10-3 and TRBJ2-5; D is ambiguous. Germline V lookup: CDR1 ENHRY, CDR2 SYGVKD. This CDR3 has 11 amino acids. V was shortened by 10 bases and J by 5 bases, with 11 bases between the two germline ends. CDR3 DNA: TGTGCCAGCGCCCGTGGGGAGACCCAGTACTTC. It encodes CASARGETQYF.

This clonotype was found once. This chain links TRBV7-8 with TRBJ1-2, with D maybe TRBD1 (6 bases). Per the germline V gene, CDR1 is SGHVS and CDR2 is FQNEAQ. This CDR3 region has 15 residues. V gave up 4 bases and J gave up 4 bases, with 16 bases separating them. CDR3 loop: CASSSDSRGGYGYTF. The CDR3 DNA sequence: TGTGCCAGCAGCTCGGACTCCAGGGGAGGCTATGGCTACACCTTC.

This clonotype was seen repeatedly, ten times or more. The V gene is TRBV5-6, the J gene TRBJ2-7; D is unclear. CDR1 and CDR2 (germline): SGHDT, YYEEEE. V lost 2 bases and J lost 4, with 7 bases in between. This CDR3 contains 12 residues. CDR3 protein: CASSLGRYEQYF. CDR3 in DNA: TGTGCCAGCAGCTTAGGGCGGTACGAGCAGTACTTC.

This clonotype was observed at least ten times. This chain connects TRBV2 to TRBJ1-4, with 9 bases identical to TRBD1. The ends lost 5 bases at V and 5 bases at J; junction bases unmatched: 3. Germline CDR1 is SNHLY and CDR2 is FYNNEI. The CDR3 extends over 14 amino acids. CDR3 DNA: TGTGCCAGCAGTCCCGGGACAGGGAATGAAAAACTGTTTTTT. This gives the protein CASSPGTGNEKLFF.

This clonotype was seen many times. The chain recombines TRBV9 with TRBJ1-1; no reliable D call. CDR3 size: 14 residues. V lost 0 bases and J lost 0, with 6 bases in between. CDR1 is SGDLS and CDR2 is YYNGEE in the germline V gene. The chain's CDR3 is CASSVAPMNTEAFF. The CDR3, as DNA: TGTGCCAGCAGCGTAGCGCCTATGAACACTGAAGCTTTCTTT.